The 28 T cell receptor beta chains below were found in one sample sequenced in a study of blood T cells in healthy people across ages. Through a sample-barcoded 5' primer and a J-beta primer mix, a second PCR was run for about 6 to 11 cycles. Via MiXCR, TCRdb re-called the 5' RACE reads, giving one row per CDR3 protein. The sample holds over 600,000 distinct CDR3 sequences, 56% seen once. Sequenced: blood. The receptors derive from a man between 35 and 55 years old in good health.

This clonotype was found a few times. CDR3 sequence reads: CASSRMLIPPETQYF. In nucleotides, the CDR3 is TGTGCCAGCAGCCGAATGTTGATACCCCCGGAGACCCAGTACTTC. The chain is built from TRBV7-2 and TRBJ2-5; no clear D. V was trimmed by 5 bases and J by 5 bases, leaving 18 bases between them. Germline CDR1 is SGHTA and CDR2 is FQGNSA. The CDR3 covers 15 residues.

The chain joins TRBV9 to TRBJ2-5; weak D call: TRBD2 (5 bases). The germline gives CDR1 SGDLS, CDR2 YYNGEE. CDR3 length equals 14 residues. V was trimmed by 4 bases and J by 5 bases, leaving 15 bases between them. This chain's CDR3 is CASSPRRGMETQYF. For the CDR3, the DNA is TGTGCCAGCAGCCCCAGACGGGGAATGGAGACCCAGTACTTC.

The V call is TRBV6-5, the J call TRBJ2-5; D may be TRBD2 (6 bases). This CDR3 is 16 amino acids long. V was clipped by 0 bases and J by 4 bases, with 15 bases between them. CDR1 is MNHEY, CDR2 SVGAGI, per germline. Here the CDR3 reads CASSYSGTRGGETQYF. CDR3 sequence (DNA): TGTGCCAGCAGTTACTCAGGGACGAGGGGAGGAGAGACCCAGTACTTC.

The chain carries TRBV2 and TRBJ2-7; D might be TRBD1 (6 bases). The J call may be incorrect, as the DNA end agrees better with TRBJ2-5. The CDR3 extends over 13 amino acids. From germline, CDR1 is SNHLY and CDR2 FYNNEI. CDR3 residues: CATQTGQLGTQYF. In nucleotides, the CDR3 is TGTGCCACCCAGACAGGCCAACTGGGGACCCAGTACTTC.

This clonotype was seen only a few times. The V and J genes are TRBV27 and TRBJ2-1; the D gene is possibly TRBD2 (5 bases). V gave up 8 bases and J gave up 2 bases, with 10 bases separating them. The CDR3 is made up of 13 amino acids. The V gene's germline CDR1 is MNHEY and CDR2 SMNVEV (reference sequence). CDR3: CASGELTYNEQFF. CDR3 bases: TGTGCCAGCGGGGAGCTTACCTACAATGAGCAGTTCTTC.

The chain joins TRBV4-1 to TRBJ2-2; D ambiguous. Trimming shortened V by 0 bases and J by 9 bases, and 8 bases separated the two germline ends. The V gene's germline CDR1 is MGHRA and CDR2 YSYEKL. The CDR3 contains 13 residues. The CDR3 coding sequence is TGCGCCAGCAGCCAAGAGGTTTTCCGGGAGCTGTTTTTT. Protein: CASSQEVFRELFF.

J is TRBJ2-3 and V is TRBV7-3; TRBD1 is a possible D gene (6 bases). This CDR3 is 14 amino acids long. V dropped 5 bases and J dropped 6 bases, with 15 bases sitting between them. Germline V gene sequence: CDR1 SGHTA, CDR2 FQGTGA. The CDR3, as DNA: TGTGCCAGCAGCGACCACAGGGTTGTGGATACGCAGTATTTT. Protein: CASSDHRVVDTQYF.

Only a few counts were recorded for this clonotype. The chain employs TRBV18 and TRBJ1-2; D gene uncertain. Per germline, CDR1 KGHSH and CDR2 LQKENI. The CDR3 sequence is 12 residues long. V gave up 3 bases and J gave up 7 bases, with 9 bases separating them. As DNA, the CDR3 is TGTGCCAGCTCACCCCAGGCTTCTGGCTACACCTTC. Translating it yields CASSPQASGYTF.

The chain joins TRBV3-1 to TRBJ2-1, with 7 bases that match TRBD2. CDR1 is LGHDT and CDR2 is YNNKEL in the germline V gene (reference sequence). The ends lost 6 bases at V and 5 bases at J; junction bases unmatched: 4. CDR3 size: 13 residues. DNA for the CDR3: TGTGCCAGCAGGGGGGGGAGACACAATGAGCAGTTCTTC. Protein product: CASRGGRHNEQFF.

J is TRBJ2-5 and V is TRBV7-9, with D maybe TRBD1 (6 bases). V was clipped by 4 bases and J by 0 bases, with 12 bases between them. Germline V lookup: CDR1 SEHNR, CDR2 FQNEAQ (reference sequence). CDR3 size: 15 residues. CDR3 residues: CASSSGQQYQETQYF. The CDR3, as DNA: TGTGCCAGCAGCTCAGGACAGCAGTACCAAGAGACCCAGTACTTC.

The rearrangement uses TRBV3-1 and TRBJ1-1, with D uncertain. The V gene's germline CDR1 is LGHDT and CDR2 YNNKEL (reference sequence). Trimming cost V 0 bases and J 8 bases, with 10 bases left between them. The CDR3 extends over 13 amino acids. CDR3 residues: CASSQDPAREAFF. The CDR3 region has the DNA TGTGCCAGCAGCCAAGACCCAGCGCGAGAAGCTTTCTTT. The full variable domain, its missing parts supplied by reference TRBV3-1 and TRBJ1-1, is DTAVSQTPKYLVTQMGNDKSIKCEQNLGHDTMYWYKQDSKKFLKIMFSYNNKELIINETVPNRFSPKSPDKAHLNLHINSLELGDSAVYFCASSQDPAREAFFGQGTRLTVV.

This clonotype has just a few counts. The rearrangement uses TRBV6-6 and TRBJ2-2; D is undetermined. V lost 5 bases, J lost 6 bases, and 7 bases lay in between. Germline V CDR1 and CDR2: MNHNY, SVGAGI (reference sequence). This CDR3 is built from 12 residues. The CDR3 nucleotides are TGTGCCAGCAGTCCAGTAGCCGGGGAGCTGTTTTTT. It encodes CASSPVAGELFF.

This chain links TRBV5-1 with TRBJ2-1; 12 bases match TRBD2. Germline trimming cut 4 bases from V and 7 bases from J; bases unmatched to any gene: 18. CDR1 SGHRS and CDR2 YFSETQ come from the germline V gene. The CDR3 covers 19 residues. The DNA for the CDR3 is TGCGCCAGCAGCCCCGGCGCGCTAGCGGGAGGGCCGGGTATGAATGAGCAGTTCTTC. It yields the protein CASSPGALAGGPGMNEQFF.

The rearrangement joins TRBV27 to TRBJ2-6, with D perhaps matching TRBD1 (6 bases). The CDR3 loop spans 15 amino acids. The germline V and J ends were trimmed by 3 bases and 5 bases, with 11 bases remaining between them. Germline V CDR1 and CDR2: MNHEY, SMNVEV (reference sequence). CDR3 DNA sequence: TGTGCCAGCAGTTTTTTGGACAGTAGGGCCAACGTCCTGACTTTC. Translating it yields CASSFLDSRANVLTF. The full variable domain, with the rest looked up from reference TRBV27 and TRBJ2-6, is EAQVTQNPRYLITVTGKKLTVTCSQNMNHEYMSWYRQDPGLGLRQIYYSMNVEVTDKGDVPEGYKVSRKEKRNFPLILESPSPNQTSLYFCASSFLDSRANVLTFGAGSRLTVL.

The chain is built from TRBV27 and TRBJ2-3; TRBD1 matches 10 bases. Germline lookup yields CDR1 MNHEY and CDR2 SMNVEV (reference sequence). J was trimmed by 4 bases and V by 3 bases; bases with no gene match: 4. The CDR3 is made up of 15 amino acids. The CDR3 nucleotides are TGTGCCAGCAGTTTCAGGGACAGGGGCTCAGATACGCAGTATTTT. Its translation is CASSFRDRGSDTQYF.

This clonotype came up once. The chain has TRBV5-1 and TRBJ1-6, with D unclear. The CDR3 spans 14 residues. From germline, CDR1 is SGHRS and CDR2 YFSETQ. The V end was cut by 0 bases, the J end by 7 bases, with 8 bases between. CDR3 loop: CASSLGELNSPLHF. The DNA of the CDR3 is TGCGCCAGCAGCTTGGGGGAACTAAATTCACCCCTCCACTTT.

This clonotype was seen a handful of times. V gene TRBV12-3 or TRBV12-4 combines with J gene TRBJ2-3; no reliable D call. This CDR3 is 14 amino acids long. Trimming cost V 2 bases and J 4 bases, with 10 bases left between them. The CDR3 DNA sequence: TGTGCCAGCAGTTTAACAGACAAACCAGATACGCAGTATTTT. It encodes CASSLTDKPDTQYF.

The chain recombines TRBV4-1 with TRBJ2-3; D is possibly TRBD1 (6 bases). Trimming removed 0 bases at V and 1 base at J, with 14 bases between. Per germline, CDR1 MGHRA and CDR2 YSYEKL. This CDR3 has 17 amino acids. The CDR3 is CASSQDPGVGGTDTQYF. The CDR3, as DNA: TGCGCCAGCAGCCAAGACCCAGGGGTAGGCGGCACAGATACGCAGTATTTT.

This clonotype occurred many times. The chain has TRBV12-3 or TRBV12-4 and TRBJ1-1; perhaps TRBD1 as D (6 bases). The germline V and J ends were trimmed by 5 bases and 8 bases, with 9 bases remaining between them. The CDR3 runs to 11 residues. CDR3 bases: TGTGCCAGCAGTCGGACAGTCGAAGCTTTCTTT. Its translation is CASSRTVEAFF.

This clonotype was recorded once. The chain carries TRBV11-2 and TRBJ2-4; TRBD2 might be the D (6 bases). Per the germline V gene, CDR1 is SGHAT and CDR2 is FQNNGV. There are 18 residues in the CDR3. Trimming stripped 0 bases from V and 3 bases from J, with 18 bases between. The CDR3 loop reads CASSLDVGRGRFKNIQYF. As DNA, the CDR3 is TGTGCCAGCAGCTTAGATGTCGGTCGGGGGAGGTTCAAAAACATTCAGTACTTC.

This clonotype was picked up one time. The CDR3 nucleotides read TGTGCCAGCAGTTTGGGAGGCCCCCGGGACAGGGGTAAGACCCAGTACTTC. Amino acid sequence: CASSLGGPRDRGKTQYF. The V call is TRBV28, the J call TRBJ2-5, with 10 nucleotides matching TRBD1. The germline V gene has CDR1 MDHEN and CDR2 SYDVKM. The CDR3 length is 17 residues. V gave up 3 bases and J gave up 6 bases; unmatched junction bases: 13.

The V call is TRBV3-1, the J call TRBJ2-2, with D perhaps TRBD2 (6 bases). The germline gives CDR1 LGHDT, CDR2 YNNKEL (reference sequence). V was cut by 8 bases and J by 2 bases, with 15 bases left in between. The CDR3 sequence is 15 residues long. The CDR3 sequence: CASLKGGSNTGELFF. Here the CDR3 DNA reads TGTGCCAGCCTCAAAGGAGGGAGTAACACCGGGGAGCTGTTTTTT.

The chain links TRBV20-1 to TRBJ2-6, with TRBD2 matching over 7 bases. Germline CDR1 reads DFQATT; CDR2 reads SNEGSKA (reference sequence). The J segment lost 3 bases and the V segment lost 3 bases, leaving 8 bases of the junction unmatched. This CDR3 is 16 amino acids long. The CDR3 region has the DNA TGCAGTGCTAGCCGCGGGGGATTAGGTGGGGCCAACGTCCTGACTTTC. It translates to CSASRGGLGGANVLTF.

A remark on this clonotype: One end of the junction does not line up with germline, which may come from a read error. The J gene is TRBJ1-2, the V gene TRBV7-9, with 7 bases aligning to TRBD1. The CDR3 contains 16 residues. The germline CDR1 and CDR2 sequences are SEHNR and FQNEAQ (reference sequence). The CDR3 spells CACSSSTTGWNYGYTF. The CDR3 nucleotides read TGTGCCTGCAGCTCGAGTACGACAGGGTGGAACTATGGCTACACCTTC.

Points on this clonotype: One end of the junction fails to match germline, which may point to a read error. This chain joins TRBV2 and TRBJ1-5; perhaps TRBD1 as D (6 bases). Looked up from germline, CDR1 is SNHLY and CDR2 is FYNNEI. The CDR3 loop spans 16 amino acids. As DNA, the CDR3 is TGTGCCAGCGGTGAACGACAGGAAGGATGGAATCAGCCCCAGCATTTT. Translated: CASGERQEGWNQPQHF. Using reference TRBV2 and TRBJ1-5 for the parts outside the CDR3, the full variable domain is EPEVTQTPSHQVTQMGQEVILRCVPISNHLYFYWYRQILGQKVEFLVSFYNNEISEKSEIFDDQFSVERPDGSNFTLKIRSTKLEDSAMYFCASGERQEGWNQPQHFGDGTRLSIL.

The CDR3 loop is CASTHGLAGVGNEQFF. The CDR3 DNA sequence: TGTGCCAGCACCCATGGGCTAGCGGGAGTAGGGAATGAGCAGTTCTTC. The V gene is TRBV7-3, the J gene TRBJ2-1, with TRBD2 matching over 10 bases. Unmatched junction bases numbered 13, after V lost 7 bases and J lost 7 bases. Germline assignment: CDR1 SGHTA and CDR2 FQGTGA. This CDR3 is built from 16 residues.

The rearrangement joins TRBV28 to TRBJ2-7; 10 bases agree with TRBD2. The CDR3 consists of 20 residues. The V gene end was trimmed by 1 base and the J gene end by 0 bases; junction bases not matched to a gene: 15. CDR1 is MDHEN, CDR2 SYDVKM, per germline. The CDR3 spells CASSLYIHGEREGHSYEQYF. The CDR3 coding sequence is TGTGCCAGCAGTTTATATATTCATGGAGAGCGGGAGGGCCACTCCTACGAGCAGTACTTC.

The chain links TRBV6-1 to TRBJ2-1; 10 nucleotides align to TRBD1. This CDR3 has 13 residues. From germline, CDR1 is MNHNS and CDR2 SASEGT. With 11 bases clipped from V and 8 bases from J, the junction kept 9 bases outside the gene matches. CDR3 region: CAARDRGFDEQFF. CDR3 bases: TGTGCCGCCCGGGACAGGGGCTTCGATGAGCAGTTCTTC.